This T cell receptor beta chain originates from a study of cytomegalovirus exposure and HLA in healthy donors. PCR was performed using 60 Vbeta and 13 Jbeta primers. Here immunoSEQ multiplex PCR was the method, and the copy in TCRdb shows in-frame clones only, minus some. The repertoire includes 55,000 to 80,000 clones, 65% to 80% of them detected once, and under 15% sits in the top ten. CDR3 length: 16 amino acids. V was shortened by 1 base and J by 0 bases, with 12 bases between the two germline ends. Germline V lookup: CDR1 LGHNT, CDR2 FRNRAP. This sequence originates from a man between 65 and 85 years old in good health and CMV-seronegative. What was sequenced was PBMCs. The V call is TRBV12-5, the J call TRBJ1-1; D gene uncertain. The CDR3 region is CASGLGRGNLNTEAFF. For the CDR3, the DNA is TGTGCTAGTGGTTTGGGACGCGGAAATTTGAACACTGAAGCTTTCTTT.